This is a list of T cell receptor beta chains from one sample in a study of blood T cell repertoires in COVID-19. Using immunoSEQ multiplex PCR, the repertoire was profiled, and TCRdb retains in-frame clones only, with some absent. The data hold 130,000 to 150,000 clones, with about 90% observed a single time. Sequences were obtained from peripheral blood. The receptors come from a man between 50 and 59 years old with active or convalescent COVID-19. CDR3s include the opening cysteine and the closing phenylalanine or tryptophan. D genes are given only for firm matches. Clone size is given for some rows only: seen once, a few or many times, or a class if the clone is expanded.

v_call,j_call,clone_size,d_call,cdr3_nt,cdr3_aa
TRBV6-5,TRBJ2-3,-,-,TGTGCCAGCAGTTACCAAGCGGTACTGGGCACAGATACGCAGTATTTT,CASSYQAVLGTDTQYF
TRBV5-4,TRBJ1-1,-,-,TGTGCCAGCAGTCAATCGGGGTTGAGCACTGAAGCTTTCTTT,CASSQSGLSTEAFF
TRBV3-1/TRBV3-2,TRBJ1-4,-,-,TGTGCCAGCAGCCAAGGCAGACTTGCAACTAATGAAAAACTGTTTTTT,CASSQGRLATNEKLFF
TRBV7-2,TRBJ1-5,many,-,TGTGCCAGCAGCCCCACAGGAGACCCTAGCAATCAGCCCCAGCATTTT,CASSPTGDPSNQPQHF
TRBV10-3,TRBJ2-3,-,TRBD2,TGTGCCTCAAACGGACTAGCGGGAGATACGCAGTATTTT,CASNGLAGDTQYF
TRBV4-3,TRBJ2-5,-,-,TGCGCCAGCAGCCAAGAACCCCCCGGAGCGGCACAAGAGACCCAGTACTTC,CASSQEPPGAAQETQYF
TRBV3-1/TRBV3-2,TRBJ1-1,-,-,TGTGCCAGCAGCCTCCATCCGCAGGCCTCCCCGCAAGCTTTCTTT,CASSLHPQASPQAFF
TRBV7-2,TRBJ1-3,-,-,TGTGCCAGCAGCTTTAGGGGTGCGGGAAACACCATATATTTT,CASSFRGAGNTIYF
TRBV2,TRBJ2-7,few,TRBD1,TGTGCCAGCAACCCCAGGGGGCGCGACGAGCAGTACTTC,CASNPRGRDEQYF
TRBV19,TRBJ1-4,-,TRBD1,TGTGCCAGTAGCGACAGGGGGACTAATGAAAAACTGTTTTTT,CASSDRGTNEKLFF
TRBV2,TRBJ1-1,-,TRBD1,TGTGCCAGCAGTGAAAAACAGGGGATCGCTGAAGCTTTCTTT,CASSEKQGIAEAFF
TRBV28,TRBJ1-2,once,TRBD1,TGTGCCAGCAGTTTAGAGGGGGCTAGGGGCTACACCTTC,CASSLEGARGYTF
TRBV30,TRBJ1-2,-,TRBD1,TGTGCCTGGAGTCCCGGGACAGGGAACTATGGCTACACCTTC,CAWSPGTGNYGYTF
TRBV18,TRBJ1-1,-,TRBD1,TGTGCCAGCTCGGCCGGGACAGGGGGGACTGAAGCTTTCTTT,CASSAGTGGTEAFF
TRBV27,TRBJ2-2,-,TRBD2,TGTGCCAGCAGTTTGGGGGGGGCTAGCGGGAGGCCAACCGGGGAGCTGTTTTTT,CASSLGGASGRPTGELFF
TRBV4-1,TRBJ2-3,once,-,TGCGCCAGCAGCCAAGATTTAAGCGGGAGCACAGATACGCAGTATTTT,CASSQDLSGSTDTQYF
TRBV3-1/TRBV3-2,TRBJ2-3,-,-,TGTGCCAGCAGCCAAGGACAGTACACAGATACGCAGTATTTT,CASSQGQYTDTQYF
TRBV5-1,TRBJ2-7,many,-,TGCGCCAGCAGGGAAGGACACCGTGACTCCTACGAGCAGTACTTC,CASREGHRDSYEQYF
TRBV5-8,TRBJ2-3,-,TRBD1,TGTGCCAGCAGCCCCCCGGGACAGGGGGGTTTTGGAGATACGCAGTATTTT,CASSPPGQGGFGDTQYF
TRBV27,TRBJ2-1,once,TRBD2,TGTGCCAGCCAGCGGGAGGGCCACAATGAGCAGTTCTTC,CASQREGHNEQFF
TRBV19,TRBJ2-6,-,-,TGTGCCAGTAGTGAGTACAGCCGCTCTGGGGCCAACGTCCTGACTTTC,CASSEYSRSGANVLTF
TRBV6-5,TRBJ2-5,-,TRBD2,TGTGCCAGCACCCCATCCCCCGGGGGGCAAGAGACCCAGTACTTC,CASTPSPGGQETQYF
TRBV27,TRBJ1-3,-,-,TGTGCCAGCAGGGACAGTCGCTCTGGAAACACCATATATTTT,CASRDSRSGNTIYF
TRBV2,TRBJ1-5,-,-,TGTGCCAGCAGTGACAGGGGAGAACAGCCCCAGCATTTT,CASSDRGEQPQHF
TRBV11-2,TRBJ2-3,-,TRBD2,TGTGCCAGCGGAATCGGGACTAGAACAGATACGCAGTATTTT,CASGIGTRTDTQYF
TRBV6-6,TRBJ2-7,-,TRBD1,TGTGCCAGCAGTCAGGACAGGGGAGGGCAGTACTTC,CASSQDRGGQYF
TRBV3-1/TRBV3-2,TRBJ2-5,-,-,TGTGCCAGCAGCCAACGTCGGGTCCAAGAGACCCAGTACTTC,CASSQRRVQETQYF
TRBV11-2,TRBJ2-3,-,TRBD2,TGTGCCAGCAGCTCCAGCCTCCAGCGGGAGGGCCTCGGGCGGACGCAGTATTTT,CASSSSLQREGLGRTQYF
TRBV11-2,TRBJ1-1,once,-,TGTGCCAGCACCCAAGCCGGGGTTCACACTGAAGCTTTCTTT,CASTQAGVHTEAFF
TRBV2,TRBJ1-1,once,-,TGTGCCAGCAGTAAAACACCAAACACTGAAGCTTTCTTT,CASSKTPNTEAFF
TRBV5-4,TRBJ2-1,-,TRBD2,TGTGCCAGCAGCCAGGGACTAGCGGGAGGAATGGATGAGCAGTTCTTC,CASSQGLAGGMDEQFF
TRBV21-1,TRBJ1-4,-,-,TGTGCCAGCAGTCCTCGGCAGAAGCGTCGGGAAAAACTGTTTTTT,CASSPRQKRREKLFF
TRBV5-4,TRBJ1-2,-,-,TGTGCCAGCAGCTTAGCTTTAAAGCACAACTATGGCTACACCTTC,CASSLALKHNYGYTF
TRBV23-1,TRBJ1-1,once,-,TGCGCCAGCAGTCTAATGAACACTGAAGCTTTCTTT,CASSLMNTEAFF
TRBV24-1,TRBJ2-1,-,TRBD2,TGTGCCACCAGTGACAATAGACTAGCGGGAAACAATGAGCAGTTCTTC,CATSDNRLAGNNEQFF
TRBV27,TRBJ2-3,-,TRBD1,TGTGCCAGCAGTTTAGGGACAGCCACAGATACGCAGTATTTT,CASSLGTATDTQYF
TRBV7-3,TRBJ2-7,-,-,TGTGCCAGCAGCTTAGATGGACAGTTATTCTCCTACGAGCAGTACTTC,CASSLDGQLFSYEQYF
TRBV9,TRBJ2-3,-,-,TGTGCCAGCAGGGGTGATGGGGGCACAGGAGGCACAGATACGCAGTATTTT,CASRGDGGTGGTDTQYF
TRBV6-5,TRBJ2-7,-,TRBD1,TGTGCCAGCGGCGACAGGGGTTACGAGCAGTACTTC,CASGDRGYEQYF
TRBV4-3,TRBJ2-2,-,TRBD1,TGCGCCAGCAGCCAAGATCACCGCGGACAGGGGACCGGGGAGCTGTTTTTT,CASSQDHRGQGTGELFF
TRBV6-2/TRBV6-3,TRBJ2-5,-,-,TGTGCCAGCAGTTACCGGGATGGTGGGACCCAGTACTTC,CASSYRDGGTQYF
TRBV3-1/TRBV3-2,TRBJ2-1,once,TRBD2,TGTGCCAGCAGCCTAACTAGCGGGAGAAGGAATGAGCAGTTCTTC,CASSLTSGRRNEQFF